These 25 T cell receptor beta chains were sequenced from one sample in a study of control samples from healthy donors and cancer patients. The assay was immunoSEQ multiplex PCR, and TCRdb's table has in-frame clones only and misses some. The table includes roughly 120,000 clones, roughly 84% detected once. The sample was blood. These receptors were collected from a middle-aged man in good health.

The chain carries TRBV30 and TRBJ2-1; 12 bases map to TRBD2. V lost 4 bases to trimming and J lost 8 bases; unmatched junction nucleotides: 6. The germline V gene has CDR1 GTSNPN and CDR2 SVGIG (reference sequence). This CDR3 has 14 amino acids. This CDR3 reads CAWTSGGAYHEQFF. CDR3 nucleotide sequence: TGTGCCTGGACTAGCGGGGGGGCTTATCATGAGCAGTTCTTC. Filled out from reference TRBV30 and TRBJ2-1, the complete variable domain reads SQTIHQWPATLVQPVGSPLSLECTVEGTSNPNLYWYRQAAGRGLQLLFYSVGIGQISSEVPQNLSASRPQDRQFILSSKKLLLSDSGFYLCAWTSGGAYHEQFFGPGTRLTVL.

The chain links TRBV7-2 to TRBJ2-5; D is unclear. V was trimmed by 3 bases and J by 4 bases, leaving 15 bases between them. CDR1 SGHTA and CDR2 FQGNSA come from the germline V gene. The CDR3 has 15 residues. The chain's CDR3 is CASSFSAVGGETQYF. The CDR3 DNA reads TGTGCCAGCAGCTTTTCTGCAGTCGGCGGAGAGACCCAGTACTTC.

V is TRBV27 and J is TRBJ2-7, with 9 bases aligning to TRBD2. Germline V gene data show CDR1 as MNHEY and CDR2 as SMNVEV (reference sequence). The length of the CDR3 is 16 residues. With V trimmed by 5 bases and J by 0 bases, 8 bases remained unmatched. The CDR3 reads CASSPFSTSGSYEQYF. Written as DNA, the CDR3 is TGTGCCAGCAGTCCCTTCTCGACTAGCGGCTCCTACGAGCAGTACTTC.

The chain joins TRBV19 to TRBJ2-1, with 8 positions matching TRBD2. CDR3 length: 18 amino acids. With 3 bases clipped from V and 12 bases from J, the junction kept 22 bases outside the gene matches. Germline values: CDR1 LNHDA, CDR2 SQIVND (reference sequence). DNA for the CDR3: TGTGCCAGTAGTATGGCCGACGGAGTTATCGGGGGGGCCGATTGGCAGTTCTTC. Translating gives CASSMADGVIGGADWQFF.

The rearrangement uses TRBV11-3 and TRBJ1-6; possible D gene TRBD1, 6 bases. Germline CDR1 reads SGHNT; CDR2 reads YENEEA. The CDR3 sequence is 16 residues long. The V and J ends lost 6 bases and 7 bases respectively, with 19 bases between them. CDR3 bases: TGTGCCAGCAGTCCCACACAACAGGGTAAAAATTCACCCCTCCACTTT. Amino acid sequence: CASSPTQQGKNSPLHF.

This clone was seen only once. The CDR3 region is CASSQSGGETQYF. The CDR3 coding sequence is TGTGCCAGCAGCCAATCAGGGGGCGAGACCCAGTACTTC. The chain combines TRBV3-1 (or the pseudogene TRBV3-2) with TRBJ2-5, with 8 bases that match TRBD1. CDR1 is LGHDT, CDR2 YNNKEL, per germline (reference sequence). V was pared by 2 bases and J by 5 bases, with 1 base of the junction left unmatched. CDR3 length: 13 residues.

CDR3: CSARDSTEAFF. The CDR3 nucleotides read TGCAGTGCTAGAGATAGCACTGAAGCTTTCTTT. V gene TRBV20-1 combines with J gene TRBJ1-1; no clear D. CDR3 length equals 11 residues. CDR1 is DFQATT, CDR2 SNEGSKA, per germline (reference sequence). V dropped 0 bases and J dropped 4 bases, with 3 bases sitting between them.

This chain connects TRBV2 to TRBJ2-1, with D hard to call. Germline loops: CDR1 SNHLY, CDR2 FYNNEI. V was cut by 4 bases and J by 9 bases, with 4 bases left in between. The CDR3 is 10 amino acids. This chain's CDR3 is CASSGGEQFF. The CDR3 DNA reads TGTGCCAGCAGTGGAGGTGAGCAGTTCTTC.

CDR3 residues: CASSLGSYGDNSPLHF. The CDR3 DNA is TGCGCCAGCAGCTTGGGATCTTACGGAGATAATTCACCCCTCCACTTT. This rearrangement joins TRBV5-1 to TRBJ1-6, with D hard to call. Deletions cut 0 bases from V and 5 bases from J, with 12 bases between. This CDR3 has 16 residues. Germline CDR1 reads SGHRS; CDR2 reads YFSETQ.

CDR3 loop: CAWTPGDRGNQPQHF. Here the CDR3 DNA reads TGTGCCTGGACCCCGGGAGACAGGGGGAATCAGCCCCAGCATTTT. The rearrangement uses TRBV30 and TRBJ1-5, with 9 bases lining up with TRBD1. Trimming at V came to 4 bases and at J to 4 bases, leaving 8 bases not matched to a gene. Germline V lookup: CDR1 GTSNPN, CDR2 SVGIG (reference sequence). This CDR3 region has 15 residues.

This sequence joins TRBV19 and TRBJ2-2; 11 bases agree with TRBD2. CDR1 LNHDA and CDR2 SQIVND come from the germline V gene (reference sequence). This CDR3 region has 17 residues. V dropped 2 bases and J dropped 3; count of bases not matched to a gene: 5. The CDR3 loop reads CASSIPTSGGYTGELFF. The CDR3 bases are TGTGCCAGTAGTATACCCACTAGCGGGGGCTACACCGGGGAGCTGTTTTTT. Complete variable domain (other parts from reference TRBV19 and TRBJ2-2): DGGITQSPKYLFRKEGQNVTLSCEQNLNHDAMYWYRQDPGQGLRLIYYSQIVNDFQKGDIAEGYSVSREKKESFPLTVTSAQKNPTAFYLCASSIPTSGGYTGELFFGEGSRLTVL.

V usage is TRBV18 and J usage is TRBJ2-1; 11 nucleotides align to TRBD2. V shed 3 bases, J shed 9 bases, and the junction held 13 bases outside the gene matches. The CDR3 has 17 residues. CDR1 is KGHSH, CDR2 LQKENI, per germline. CDR3 coding DNA: TGTGCCAGCTCACCGGCTCTTAGCGGGGGGGCTTCGAGTGAGCAGTTCTTC. Translation: CASSPALSGGASSEQFF.

V usage is TRBV29-1 and J usage is TRBJ1-2; 7 bases map to TRBD1. Losses at the gene ends were 3 bases for V and 5 bases for J; bases not matched to a gene: 15. In germline, CDR1 is SQVTM, CDR2 ANQGSEA. This CDR3 contains 16 residues. CDR3 amino acids: CSVDDLGAGTAYGYTF. CDR3 nucleotide sequence: TGCAGCGTTGACGATTTAGGTGCTGGGACAGCTTATGGCTACACCTTC.

The chain recombines TRBV19 with TRBJ1-4, with a weak D call TRBD1 (5 bases). V lost 7 bases and J lost 7, with 16 bases in between. This CDR3 has 14 residues. Germline V CDR1 and CDR2: LNHDA, SQIVND (reference sequence). CDR3 DNA: TGTGCCAGTACACGACAGCCCGGTGGTGAAAAACTGTTTTTT. Its protein product is CASTRQPGGEKLFF.

The rearrangement uses TRBV5-1 and TRBJ2-5; 8 positions agree with TRBD1. Germline V gene sequence: CDR1 SGHRS, CDR2 YFSETQ. The CDR3 sequence is 14 residues long. V shed 6 bases and J 4 bases; nucleotides not matched to a gene: 8. The CDR3 DNA is TGCGCCAGCACTTCTTCAGGGGGCCTAGAGACCCAGTACTTC. Its translation: CASTSSGGLETQYF. Looking up the rest from reference TRBV5-1 and TRBJ2-5 gives the full variable domain: KAGVTQTPRYLIKTRGQQVTLSCSPISGHRSVSWYQQTPGQGLQFLFEYFSETQRNKGNFPGRFSGRQFSNSRSEMNVSTLELGDSALYLCASTSSGGLETQYFGPGTRLLVL.

The genes are TRBV4-1 and TRBJ2-1, with unresolved D. Germline assignment: CDR1 MGHRA and CDR2 YSYEKL. The CDR3 totals 15 residues. The V end was cut by 6 bases, the J end by 0 bases, with 12 bases between. CDR3 nucleotide sequence: TGCGCCAGCAGTCGCCAGGAGTACTCCTACAATGAGCAGTTCTTC. It yields the protein CASSRQEYSYNEQFF.

The rearrangement links TRBV7-3 to TRBJ2-3, with D perhaps matching TRBD2 (6 bases). The CDR3 has 14 residues. Trimming removed 4 bases at V and 6 bases at J, with 14 bases between. From germline, CDR1 is SGHTA and CDR2 FQGTGA. The CDR3 nucleotides are TGTGCCAGCAGCTCTTCCTCTAGCGCGGATACGCAGTATTTT. It specifies CASSSSSSADTQYF.

The genes are TRBV27 and TRBJ1-1, with D unclear. The length of the CDR3 is 12 residues. V was clipped by 6 bases and J by 0 bases, with 5 bases between them. Looked up from germline, CDR1 is MNHEY and CDR2 is SMNVEV (reference sequence). CDR3 in DNA: TGTGCCAGCAGGGGGATGAACACTGAAGCTTTCTTT. Translated, it gives CASRGMNTEAFF.

The chain combines TRBV5-3 with TRBJ1-3; 7 nucleotides line up with TRBD1. TRBV5-3 is designated an ORF whose function remains uncertain. The CDR3 covers 14 residues. V dropped 4 bases and J dropped 4; count of bases not matched to a gene: 5. CDR3 nucleotide sequence: TGTGCCAGAAGCCTCAGGGGGAGCGGAAACACCATATATTTT. Translation: CARSLRGSGNTIYF.

This clone was found a few times. V is TRBV13 and J is TRBJ1-1; unclear D gene. The CDR3 is 14 residues long. Trimming removed 1 base at V and 0 bases at J, with 6 bases between. Germline CDR1 reads PRHDT; CDR2 reads FYEKMQ (reference sequence). CDR3 sequence reads: CASSLDTLNTEAFF. The DNA for the CDR3 is TGTGCCAGCAGCTTAGACACCTTGAACACTGAAGCTTTCTTT. The full variable domain, rest sourced from reference TRBV13 and TRBJ1-1, is AAGVIQSPRHLIKEKRETATLKCYPIPRHDTVYWYQQGPGQDPQFLISFYEKMQSDKGSIPDRFSAQQFSDYHSELNMSSLELGDSALYFCASSLDTLNTEAFFGQGTRLTVV.

The V gene is TRBV6-1, the J gene TRBJ1-4, with D unclear. Trimming left V 2 bases short and J 3 bases short, with 7 bases between. The length of the CDR3 is 14 residues. The germline CDR1 and CDR2 sequences are MNHNS and SASEGT. As DNA, the CDR3 is TGTGCCAGCAGTGAAAGAACCGCTAATGAAAAACTGTTTTTT. This gives the protein CASSERTANEKLFF.

The CDR3 loop is CASRDRVNTEAFF. The DNA for the CDR3 is TGTGCCAGCAGGGACAGAGTGAACACTGAAGCTTTCTTT. The chain links TRBV6-5 to TRBJ1-1; possible D gene TRBD1, 6 bases. This CDR3 is built from 13 residues. Germline values: CDR1 MNHEY, CDR2 SVGAGI. Trimming removed 6 bases at V and 0 bases at J, with 8 bases between.

Regarding this clone: Other DNA sequences from this sample encode an identical CDR3 as well. V gene TRBV2 combines with J gene TRBJ2-3; a possible D gene is TRBD2 (6 bases). V was pared by 9 bases and J by 2 bases, with 18 bases between. Germline assignment: CDR1 SNHLY and CDR2 FYNNEI. This CDR3 region has 15 residues. Here the CDR3 DNA reads TGTGCCAGTAGGGTCGTTAGCGGAAACACAGATACGCAGTATTTT. This sequence encodes CASRVVSGNTDTQYF. The complete variable domain, with remaining parts taken from reference TRBV2 and TRBJ2-3, reads EPEVTQTPSHQVTQMGQEVILRCVPISNHLYFYWYRQILGQKVEFLVSFYNNEISEKSEIFDDQFSVERPDGSNFTLKIRSTKLEDSAMYFCASRVVSGNTDTQYFGPGTRLTVL.

The gene calls are TRBV11-2 and TRBJ2-1, with D unresolved. Trimming pared 5 bases from V and 6 bases from J, leaving 11 bases between. The CDR3 sequence is 13 residues long. The germline V gene has CDR1 SGHAT and CDR2 FQNNGV. This CDR3 reads CASSPQDGNEQFF. CDR3 bases: TGTGCCAGCAGCCCCCAGGACGGCAATGAGCAGTTCTTC.

The chain uses TRBV11-2 and TRBJ2-7, with a tentative D call TRBD2 (6 bases). The V and J ends lost 5 bases and 0 bases respectively, with 17 bases between them. The CDR3 is 16 residues long. Germline V gene lookup returns CDR1 SGHAT and CDR2 FQNNGV. CDR3 nucleotides: TGTGCCAGCAGCCCCCGGGGGAGCGCCTACTCCTACGAGCAGTACTTC. As protein: CASSPRGSAYSYEQYF. The full variable domain, in which reference TRBV11-2 and TRBJ2-7 provide the parts outside the CDR3, is EAGVAQSPRYKIIEKRQSVAFWCNPISGHATLYWYQQILGQGPKLLIQFQNNGVVDDSQLPKDRFSAERLKGVDSTLKIQPAKLEDSAVYLCASSPRGSAYSYEQYFGPGTRLTVT.